Included here is one T cell receptor beta chain sequence, with context. Its target is unknown. Researchers ran the PCR with 60 Vbeta and 13 Jbeta primers. Measured with immunoSEQ multiplex PCR; TCRdb has only the in-frame clones, and not every one. The sample has 140,000 to 150,000 clones, around 79% seen once. This entry is derived from a study of cytomegalovirus exposure and HLA in healthy donors. Study outcomes and limitations: CMV serostatus alone was available as immune exposure information. The authors assumed roughly uniform sequencing depth across donors for presence/absence analyses. The authors later found most CMV-associated TCR beta chains appeared HLA-restricted.

Sequencing was done on a sample of PBMCs. This receptor was taken from a man aged 35-49 years in good health and CMV-seropositive.

CDR3 nucleotide sequence: TGTGCCAGCAGTTTGACTAGCGGGACGAGCACAGATACGCAGTATTTT. Translated, it gives CASSLTSGTSTDTQYF. The chain carries TRBV2 and TRBJ2-3; 11 nucleotides line up with TRBD2. This CDR3 is 16 amino acids long. The germline gives CDR1 SNHLY, CDR2 FYNNEI. V gave up 5 bases and J gave up 0 bases; unmatched junction bases: 4.